The table lists the clone carrying this TCR beta chain with a count of one. The sample belongs to a study of blood T cell repertoires in COVID-19. TCRdb's copy holds only in-frame clones and misses some; the assay was immunoSEQ multiplex PCR. The sample lists 110,000 to 150,000 clones, approximately 78% seen once, with over 5% in the top ten. Germline V gene lookup returns CDR1 MNHNS and CDR2 SASEGT. The V end lost 2 bases, the J end lost 5 bases, and 12 bases lay between the germline ends. The CDR3 totals 14 residues. This chain joins TRBV6-1 and TRBJ1-2; the D gene is possibly TRBD1 (6 bases). The sequence derives from a woman aged 50 to 60 who had recovered from COVID-19. Sequenced material: PBMCs or T cells enriched from blood (not recorded which). CDR3 nucleotides: TGTGCCAGCAGTGAAATGTACAGGGATTATGGCTACACCTTC. The encoded protein is CASSEMYRDYGYTF.